The rows below give T cell receptor beta chains drawn from one sample of a study of blood T cell repertoires in COVID-19. Profiled with immunoSEQ multiplex PCR; TCRdb holds only in-frame clones, not every one. The sample has 110,000 to 150,000 clones; 84% are singletons. Source material: PBMCs or T cells enriched from blood (not recorded which). All receptors derive from a young woman who had been exposed to COVID-19. Both conserved end residues are part of each CDR3. The D gene is left open where the match is weak. Clone size is given for some rows only: seen once, a few or many times, or a class if the clone is expanded.

clone_size d_call j_call v_call cdr3_aa cdr3_nt
NA NA TRBJ2-1 TRBV6-5 CASRLGGDEQFF TGTGCCAGCAGGCTAGGGGGGGATGAGCAGTTCTTC
few TRBD1 TRBJ1-1 TRBV16 CASSQTGTGFLNTEAFF TGTGCCAGCAGCCAGACCGGGACAGGGTTCTTGAACACTGAAGCTTTCTTT
NA TRBD1 TRBJ1-1 TRBV30 CAWRGQGMNTEAFF TGTGCCTGGAGGGGACAGGGTATGAACACTGAAGCTTTCTTT
NA TRBD1 TRBJ1-4 TRBV18 CASSLFKLPGQGEKLFF TGTGCCAGCTCACTGTTCAAATTACCGGGACAGGGAGAAAAACTGTTTTTT
NA TRBD2 TRBJ2-1 TRBV7-6 CASSSQGGLVVNEQFF TGTGCCAGCAGCTCCCAGGGTGGACTAGTTGTCAATGAGCAGTTCTTC
NA NA TRBJ1-1 TRBV7-8 CASSPDLTGNTEAFF TGTGCCAGCAGCCCCGACCTGACGGGAAACACTGAAGCTTTCTTT
NA NA TRBJ1-1 TRBV5-1 CASRRAHDGEAFF TGCGCCAGCAGGAGGGCCCACGACGGGGAAGCTTTCTTT
NA TRBD2 TRBJ2-1 TRBV5-1 CASSLEASGLNEQFF TGCGCCAGCAGCTTGGAGGCTAGCGGACTCAATGAGCAGTTCTTC
NA NA TRBJ2-2 TRBV30 CAWSLEFDGSGELFF TGTGCCTGGAGTTTAGAATTCGACGGGTCTGGGGAGCTGTTTTTT
NA NA TRBJ1-2 TRBV10-3 CAISEGKNRLTYGYTF TGTGCCATCAGTGAGGGAAAAAACAGGCTAACCTATGGCTACACCTTC
NA NA TRBJ1-6 TRBV2 CASRAPGGRNSPLHF TGTGCCAGCCGGGCGCCAGGAGGGAGAAATTCACCCCTCCACTTT
NA TRBD2 TRBJ2-3 TRBV27 CASRAPFSGPLAAQYF TGTGCCAGCAGAGCCCCTTTTAGCGGGCCCCTTGCTGCGCAGTATTTT
once TRBD1 TRBJ1-1 TRBV5-5 CASSLAGQINTEAFF TGTGCCAGCAGCTTGGCGGGACAGATTAACACTGAAGCTTTCTTT
NA NA TRBJ1-4 TRBV27 CASSTARGREKLFF TGTGCCAGCAGTACGGCAAGGGGTAGGGAAAAACTGTTTTTT